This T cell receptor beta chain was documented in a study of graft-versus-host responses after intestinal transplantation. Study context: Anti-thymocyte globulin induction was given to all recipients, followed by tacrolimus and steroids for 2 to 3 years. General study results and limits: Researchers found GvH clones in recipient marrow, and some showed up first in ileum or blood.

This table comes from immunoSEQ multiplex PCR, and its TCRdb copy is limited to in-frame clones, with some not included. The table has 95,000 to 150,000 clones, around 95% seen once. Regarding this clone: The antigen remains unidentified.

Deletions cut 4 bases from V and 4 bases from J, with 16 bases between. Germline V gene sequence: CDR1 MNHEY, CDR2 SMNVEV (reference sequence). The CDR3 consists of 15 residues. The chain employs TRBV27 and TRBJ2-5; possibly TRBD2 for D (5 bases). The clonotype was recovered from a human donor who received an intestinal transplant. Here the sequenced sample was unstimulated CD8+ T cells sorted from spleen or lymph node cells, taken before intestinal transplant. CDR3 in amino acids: CASSSAPPEGETQYF. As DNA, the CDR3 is TGTGCCAGCAGTTCCGCGCCCCCAGAGGGAGAGACCCAGTACTTC.